This passage covers 14 T cell receptor beta chains from one sample sequenced in a study of OX40 agonist ivuxolimab in advanced cancers. The data were produced by immunoSEQ multiplex PCR, yet TCRdb's version contains in-frame clones alone and is incomplete. The sample contains some 85,000 clones, roughly nine tenths of which appear only once. Sequenced material: CD4+ or CD8+ T cells sorted from blood, taken in a trial of the OX40 agonist ivuxolimab. The receptors come from an adult with an advanced solid tumor such as melanoma, head and neck, liver or kidney cancer.

The CDR3 sequence is CASGGLGEKLFF. The CDR3 DNA reads as TGTGCCAGCGGCGGGTTGGGTGAAAAACTGTTTTTT. The V and J genes are TRBV2 and TRBJ1-4; unclear D gene. Germline V lookup: CDR1 SNHLY, CDR2 FYNNEI. With 8 bases removed from V and 7 bases from J, the gap between germline ends came to 11 bases. This CDR3 is built from 12 residues.

V is TRBV21-1 and J is TRBJ2-7. TRBV21-1 counts as a pseudogene. CDR3 length equals 16 residues. The CDR3 here is CASGDTPRREPYEQYF. CDR3 DNA sequence: TGTGCCAGCGGGGACACCCCCCGGAGGGAGCCCTACGAGCAGTACTTC.

The V and J genes are TRBV28 and TRBJ2-3; no clear D. CDR3 length: 12 residues. Germline V CDR1 and CDR2: MDHEN, SYDVKM. V was trimmed by 8 bases and J by 2 bases, leaving 8 bases between them. CDR3 in DNA: TGTGCCAGCGGAAGCAACACAGATACGCAGTATTTT. Protein: CASGSNTDTQYF.

This clone was seen only a few times. The rearrangement links TRBV28 to TRBJ1-1, with D perhaps matching TRBD1 (5 bases). With 2 bases removed from V and 6 bases from J, the gap between germline ends came to 7 bases. Germline CDR1 MDHEN, CDR2 SYDVKM. CDR3 size: 12 residues. Here the CDR3 reads CASSLQGAEAFF. CDR3 sequence (DNA): TGTGCCAGCAGTTTACAGGGCGCTGAAGCTTTCTTT.

V is TRBV19 and J is TRBJ1-2; D remains ambiguous. Trimming removed 6 bases at V and 4 bases at J, with 12 bases between. CDR3 length: 13 amino acids. Germline lookup yields CDR1 LNHDA and CDR2 SQIVND (reference sequence). The chain's CDR3 is CASREGTGYGYTF. Written as DNA, the CDR3 is TGTGCCAGTAGGGAGGGAACGGGCTATGGCTACACCTTC.

The V call is TRBV5-1, the J call TRBJ2-1; 14 bases match TRBD2. J gave up 10 bases and V 4 bases, and 13 bases lay outside the gene matches. Germline V gene data show CDR1 as SGHRS and CDR2 as YFSETQ. This CDR3 spans 17 amino acids. CDR3 in amino acids: CASSLDPGLAGVGEQFF. The DNA for the CDR3 is TGCGCCAGCAGCCTCGACCCGGGACTAGCGGGAGTAGGAGAGCAGTTCTTC. The full variable domain, its missing parts supplied by reference TRBV5-1 and TRBJ2-1, is KAGVTQTPRYLIKTRGQQVTLSCSPISGHRSVSWYQQTPGQGLQFLFEYFSETQRNKGNFPGRFSGRQFSNSRSEMNVSTLELGDSALYLCASSLDPGLAGVGEQFFGPGTRLTVL.

The genes are TRBV27 and TRBJ2-1, with 13 positions matching TRBD2. In germline, CDR1 is MNHEY, CDR2 SMNVEV (reference sequence). V dropped 8 bases and J dropped 5; count of bases not matched to a gene: 6. The length of the CDR3 is 15 residues. The DNA of the CDR3 is TGTGCCAGCGGAACTAGCGGGAGGGTCCACAATGAGCAGTTCTTC. It encodes CASGTSGRVHNEQFF.

The chain joins TRBV30 to TRBJ1-6, with 9 positions matching TRBD1. With 0 bases clipped from V and 9 bases from J, the junction kept 6 bases outside the gene matches. This CDR3 contains 15 residues. The germline gives CDR1 GTSNPN, CDR2 SVGIG (reference sequence). CDR3 nucleotide sequence: TGTGCCTGGAGTGTACGGGACAGGGTTGGTTCACCCCTCCACTTT. Its translation is CAWSVRDRVGSPLHF.

The chain has TRBV19 and TRBJ1-4, with a possible D match to TRBD1 (6 bases). From germline, CDR1 is LNHDA and CDR2 SQIVND (reference sequence). There are 15 residues in the CDR3. Trimming removed 2 bases from V and 3 bases from J, with 10 bases in between. The CDR3 coding sequence is TGTGCCAGTAGTATAAGTGGACAGTCTAATGAAAAACTGTTTTTT. Translation: CASSISGQSNEKLFF.

The J gene is TRBJ2-3, the V gene TRBV9; no firm D call. The CDR3 runs to 15 residues. Germline CDR1 is SGDLS and CDR2 is YYNGEE. Trimming cost V 0 bases and J 0 bases, with 8 bases left between them. The CDR3, as DNA: TGTGCCAGCAGCGTAGTGTTGAGGAGCACAGATACGCAGTATTTT. Translation gives CASSVVLRSTDTQYF.

The CDR3 DNA follows: TGTGCCAGCAGTCCCGTGGGACAGGGAGGAGAGACCCAGTACTTC. Encoded protein: CASSPVGQGGETQYF. The chain combines TRBV6-1 with TRBJ2-5; 9 bases line up with TRBD1. Unmatched junction bases numbered 8, after V lost 5 bases and J lost 4 bases. This CDR3 is built from 15 residues. CDR1 and CDR2 from the germline V gene are MNHNS and SASEGT.

The chain employs TRBV7-8 and TRBJ2-3; tentatively, D is TRBD2 (6 bases). There are 13 residues in the CDR3. Germline V gene sequence: CDR1 SGHVS, CDR2 FQNEAQ. V was trimmed by 5 bases and J by 11 bases, leaving 17 bases between them. The CDR3 DNA is TGTGCCAGCAGCAGCGCGGGACCCGGAATGCAGTATTTT. This encodes CASSSAGPGMQYF.

The chain uses TRBV10-3 and TRBJ2-2; 9 bases agree with TRBD1. This CDR3 is 15 amino acids long. Per the germline V gene, CDR1 is ENHRY and CDR2 is SYGVKD. V was clipped by 8 bases and J by 5 bases; unmatched bases: 9. The CDR3 loop is CAIFSGTGRTGELFF. The CDR3, as DNA: TGTGCCATCTTCTCTGGGACAGGGAGAACCGGGGAGCTGTTTTTT.

This clone was observed a few times. This sample includes further DNA sequences coding for the same CDR3. The chain recombines TRBV27 with TRBJ2-1; D is unclear. This CDR3 has 15 residues. V was pared by 0 bases and J by 1 base, with 7 bases between. The V gene's germline CDR1 is MNHEY and CDR2 SMNVEV (reference sequence). The CDR3 spells CASSLSEDSYNEQFF. In nucleotides, the CDR3 is TGTGCCAGCAGTTTATCTGAGGATTCCTACAATGAGCAGTTCTTC.